This TCR beta chain was identified in a study of blood T cells in healthy people across ages. With a J-beta primer mix and a sample-barcoded 5' primer, a second PCR ran roughly 7 to 11 cycles. TCRdb re-called the 5' RACE reads through MiXCR, storing one row per CDR3 protein. The sample comprises roughly 700,000 distinct CDR3 sequences, roughly 50% of which are singletons, and under 35% rests with the top ten. V lost 4 bases, J lost 4 bases, and 8 bases stayed unmatched. The CDR3 is made up of 16 amino acids. Germline values: CDR1 DFQATT, CDR2 SNEGSKA (reference sequence). Sequencing used blood. The chain has TRBV20-1 and TRBJ2-5; 14 nucleotides align to TRBD2. The receptor's source is a woman in her sixties or seventies in good health. The CDR3 loop reads CSATPGLAGEGETQYF. The CDR3 DNA reads TGCAGTGCTACACCGGGACTAGCGGGGGAGGGAGAGACCCAGTACTTC.